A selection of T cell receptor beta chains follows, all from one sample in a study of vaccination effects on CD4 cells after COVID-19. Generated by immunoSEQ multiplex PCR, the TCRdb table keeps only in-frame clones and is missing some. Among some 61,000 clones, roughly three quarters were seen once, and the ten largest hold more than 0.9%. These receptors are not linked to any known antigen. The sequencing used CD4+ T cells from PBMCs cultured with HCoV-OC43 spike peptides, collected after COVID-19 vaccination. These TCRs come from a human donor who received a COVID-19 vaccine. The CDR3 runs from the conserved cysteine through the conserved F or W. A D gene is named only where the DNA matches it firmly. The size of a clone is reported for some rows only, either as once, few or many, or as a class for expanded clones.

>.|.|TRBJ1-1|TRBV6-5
CASSSVMNTEAFF
TGTGCCAGCAGTTCCGTGATGAACACTGAAGCTTTCTTT
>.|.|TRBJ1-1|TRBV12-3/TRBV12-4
CASSLNGGTEAFF
TGTGCCAGCAGTTTAAATGGGGGAACTGAAGCTTTCTTT
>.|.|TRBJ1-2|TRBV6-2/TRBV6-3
CASSSPGAGYTF
TGTGCCAGCAGTTCTCCGGGGGCTGGCTACACCTTC
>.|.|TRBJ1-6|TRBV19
CASTAAGGFSPLHF
TGTGCCAGTACCGCTGCGGGGGGGTTTTCACCCCTCCACTTT
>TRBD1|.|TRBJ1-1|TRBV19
CASSPRQGPNTEAFF
TGTGCCAGTAGTCCGAGACAGGGGCCGAACACTGAAGCTTTCTTT
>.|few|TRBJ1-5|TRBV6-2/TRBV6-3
CASSYLGGNNQPQHF
TGTGCCAGCAGTTACTTAGGGGGAAACAATCAGCCCCAGCATTTT
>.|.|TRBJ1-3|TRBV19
CATTGASGNTIYF
TGTGCCACCACTGGAGCATCTGGAAACACCATATATTTT
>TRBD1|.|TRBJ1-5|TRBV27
CASSPRDRGSNQPQHF
TGTGCCAGCAGTCCGCGGGACAGGGGTAGCAATCAGCCCCAGCATTTT
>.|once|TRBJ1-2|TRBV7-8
CASSLSPGFRDNGYTF
TGTGCCAGCAGCTTATCCCCAGGGTTCAGGGACAATGGCTACACCTTC
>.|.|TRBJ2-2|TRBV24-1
CATSDPWRGRTGELFF
TGTGCCACCAGTGACCCCTGGCGGGGTCGAACCGGGGAGCTGTTTTTT
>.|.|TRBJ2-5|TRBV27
CASSLSIPAQTQYF
TGTGCCAGCAGTTTATCGATCCCAGCTCAGACCCAGTACTTC
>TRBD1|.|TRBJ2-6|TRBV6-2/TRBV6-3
CASSYLLTGIGANVLTF
TGTGCCAGCAGTTACCTTTTGACAGGGATCGGGGCCAACGTCCTGACTTTC
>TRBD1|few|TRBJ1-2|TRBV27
CASSLFGTGYGYTF
TGTGCCAGCAGTTTATTTGGGACAGGGTATGGCTACACCTTC
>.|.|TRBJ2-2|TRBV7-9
CASSLLTRGELFF
TGTGCCAGCAGCTTATTGACCCGCGGGGAGCTGTTTTTT
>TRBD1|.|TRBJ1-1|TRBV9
CASSVGPGQGASANTEAFF
TGTGCCAGCAGCGTAGGTCCGGGACAGGGGGCTTCTGCGAACACTGAAGCTTTCTTT
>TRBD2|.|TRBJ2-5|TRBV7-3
CASSLTTLAGKETQYF
TGTGCCAGCAGCTTAACTACACTAGCGGGGAAGGAGACCCAGTACTTC
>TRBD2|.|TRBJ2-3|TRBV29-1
CSVDPSGGTTDTQYF
TGCAGCGTTGACCCTAGCGGGGGAACCACAGATACGCAGTATTTT
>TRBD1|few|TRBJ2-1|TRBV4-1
CASSQTGQGIGEQFF
TGCGCCAGCAGCCAAACGGGACAGGGTATCGGCGAGCAGTTCTTC
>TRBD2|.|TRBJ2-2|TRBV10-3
CAISRLAGGSTGELFF
TGTGCCATCAGTCGGCTAGCGGGGGGTTCCACCGGGGAGCTGTTTTTT
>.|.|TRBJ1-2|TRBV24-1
CATSETNYGYTF
TGTGCCACCAGTGAAACTAACTATGGCTACACCTTC
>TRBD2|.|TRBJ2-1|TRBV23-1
CASRGLAGAHLNEQFF
TGCGCCAGCAGGGGACTAGCGGGGGCCCACCTCAATGAGCAGTTCTTC
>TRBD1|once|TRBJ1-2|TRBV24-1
CATSDGRQGTDGYTF
TGTGCCACCAGTGATGGAAGACAGGGAACGGATGGCTACACCTTC
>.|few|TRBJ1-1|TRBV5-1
CASRLGGEKLNTEAFF
TGCGCCAGCAGGCTGGGGGGCGAAAAATTAAACACTGAAGCTTTCTTT
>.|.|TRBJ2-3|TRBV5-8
CASPGVPGYRTDTQYF
TGTGCCAGCCCAGGAGTTCCAGGGTATCGCACAGATACGCAGTATTTT
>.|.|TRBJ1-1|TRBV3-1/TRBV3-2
CASSQILSGTEAFF
TGTGCCAGCAGCCAAATACTCAGCGGCACTGAAGCTTTCTTT
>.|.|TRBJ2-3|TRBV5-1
CASSLVGLDQDTQYF
TGCGCCAGCAGCTTGGTGGGCCTGGACCAGGATACGCAGTATTTT
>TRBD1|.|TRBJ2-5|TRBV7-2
CASSPGPGQGKTQYF
TGTGCCAGCAGCCCAGGTCCGGGACAGGGGAAGACCCAGTACTTC
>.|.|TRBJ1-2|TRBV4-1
CASSTQTESYGYTF
TGCGCCAGCAGCACCCAGACGGAATCCTATGGCTACACCTTC
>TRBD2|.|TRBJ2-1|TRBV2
CASKQRGDVYNEQFF
TGTGCCAGCAAACAGCGGGGGGATGTATACAATGAGCAGTTCTTC
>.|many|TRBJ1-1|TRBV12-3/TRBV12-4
CASRGRNTEAFF
TGTGCCAGCAGAGGCAGGAACACTGAAGCTTTCTTT
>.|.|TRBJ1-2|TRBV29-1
CSALRTVNYGYTF
TGCAGCGCCCTTCGGACAGTAAACTATGGCTACACCTTC
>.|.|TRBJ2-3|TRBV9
CASSVRGGGISADTQYF
TGTGCCAGCAGCGTACGGGGCGGGGGCATCTCGGCAGATACGCAGTATTTT
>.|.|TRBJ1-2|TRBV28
CASSAGQTFYGYTF
TGTGCCAGCAGTGCCGGACAGACCTTCTATGGCTACACCTTC